This passage covers 28 T cell receptor beta chains from one sample sequenced in a study of tissue T cells after allogeneic stem cell transplantation. Some clones are missing from TCRdb's copy, which holds only in-frame ones; the method was immunoSEQ multiplex PCR. The sample consists of around 200 clones, more than 45% of them appearing once. The sequencing here drew on heart tissue, taken at autopsy. These receptors came from a female patient aged 40 to 69 with steroid-refractory graft-versus-host disease after an allogeneic stem cell transplant. The graft donor may have contributed some T cells.

The chain links TRBV3-1 (or the pseudogene TRBV3-2) to TRBJ2-3; unclear D gene. V dropped 3 bases and J dropped 2 bases, with 9 bases sitting between them. The CDR3 has 14 residues. CDR1 and CDR2 (germline): LGHDT, YNNKEL (reference sequence). The CDR3 sequence: CASSHHTPTDTQYF. Written as DNA, the CDR3 is TGTGCCAGCAGCCACCACACGCCCACAGATACGCAGTATTTT.

The chain couples TRBV7-9 to TRBJ2-5; the match to TRBD1 covers 8 bases. The V and J ends lost 2 bases and 5 bases, in that order; junction bases with no gene match: 4. The CDR3 is made up of 14 amino acids. The germline CDR1 and CDR2 sequences are SEHNR and FQNEAQ (reference sequence). CDR3 loop: CASSLSRGHETQYF. CDR3 DNA sequence: TGTGCCAGCAGCTTAAGCAGGGGGCATGAGACCCAGTACTTC.

The rearrangement joins TRBV12-3 or TRBV12-4 to TRBJ2-1; a possible D gene is TRBD1 (6 bases). The CDR3 sequence is 12 residues long. V lost 1 base and J 10 bases, leaving 8 bases between the germline ends. This CDR3 reads CASSLGQGEQFF. CDR3 sequence (DNA): TGTGCCAGCAGTTTAGGCCAGGGGGAGCAGTTCTTC.

The chain has TRBV6-2 or TRBV6-3 and TRBJ2-3; maybe TRBD2 (5 bases). Germline CDR1 MNHEY, CDR2 SVGEGT. CDR3 length equals 14 residues. Trimming took 3 bases from V and 3 from J, leaving 10 bases between them. CDR3 residues: CASSYEGRTDTQYF. For the CDR3, the DNA is TGTGCCAGCAGTTATGAGGGCAGAACAGATACGCAGTATTTT.

The genes are TRBV30 and TRBJ1-2; D is perhaps TRBD1 (6 bases). Germline V gene sequence: CDR1 GTSNPN, CDR2 SVGIG (reference sequence). This CDR3 is 13 amino acids long. Trimming shortened V by 4 bases and J by 8 bases, and 17 bases separated the two germline ends. The CDR3 is CAWIPRGGKGYTF. The CDR3 DNA follows: TGTGCCTGGATCCCTAGGGGGGGGAAGGGCTACACCTTC.

This clone appeared a few times. This chain uses TRBV2 with TRBJ2-1; TRBD2 matches 9 bases. The CDR3 runs 14 residues. The ends lost 10 bases at V and 8 bases at J; junction bases unmatched: 12. Germline loops: CDR1 SNHLY, CDR2 FYNNEI. This CDR3 reads CANSPGLAVDEQFF. CDR3 coding DNA: TGTGCCAATTCGCCGGGACTAGCAGTCGATGAGCAGTTCTTC.

J is TRBJ2-2 and V is TRBV7-9; the match to TRBD1 covers 8 bases. This CDR3 comprises 18 residues. Germline V gives CDR1 SEHNR, CDR2 FQNEAQ (reference sequence). With 4 bases clipped from V and 4 bases from J, the junction kept 14 bases outside the gene matches. The CDR3 sequence is CASSSPLSGTGGTGELFF. The CDR3 region has the DNA TGTGCCAGCAGCTCTCCCTTATCCGGGACAGGCGGCACCGGGGAGCTGTTTTTT. The complete variable domain, with remaining parts taken from reference TRBV7-9 and TRBJ2-2, reads DTGVSQNPRHKITKRGQNVTFRCDPISEHNRLYWYRQTLGQGPEFLTYFQNEAQLEKSRLLSDRFSAERPKGSFSTLEIQRTEQGDSAMYLCASSSPLSGTGGTGELFFGEGSRLTVL.

The rearrangement joins TRBV7-6 to TRBJ2-5; D is undetermined. The CDR3 is 11 amino acids. Germline loops: CDR1 SGHVS, CDR2 FNYEAQ. V was clipped by 5 bases and J by 5 bases, with 6 bases between them. CDR3 sequence reads: CASSPWETQYF. CDR3 DNA sequence: TGTGCCAGCAGCCCCTGGGAGACCCAGTACTTC.

The chain links TRBV18 to TRBJ1-4; TRBD1 might be the D (5 bases). V shed 3 bases and J shed 6 bases, with 8 bases lying between them. Per germline, CDR1 KGHSH and CDR2 LQKENI. The CDR3 has 13 residues. CDR3 amino acids: CASSPGRDEKLFF. The CDR3 DNA is TGTGCCAGCTCACCGGGGCGCGATGAAAAACTGTTTTTT.

The table lists this clone with a few counts. The V and J genes are TRBV4-3 and TRBJ1-1, with D unresolved. CDR3 length: 15 residues. V was cut by 5 bases and J by 1 base, with 14 bases left in between. Germline V gene lookup returns CDR1 LGHNA and CDR2 YSLEER. The CDR3 nucleotides are TGCGCCAGCAGCTCAAGATTCGGGAGGAACACTGAAGCTTTCTTT. As protein: CASSSRFGRNTEAFF.

This clone appeared a few times. This chain joins TRBV7-6 and TRBJ2-3; no definite D call. Germline V gene data show CDR1 as SGHVS and CDR2 as FNYEAQ. V was shortened by 2 bases and J by 3 bases, with 0 bases between the two germline ends. The CDR3 has 11 amino acids. The CDR3 here is CASSLTDTQYF. CDR3 nucleotides: TGTGCCAGCAGCTTAACAGATACGCAGTATTTT.

The CDR3 spells CASSQVGSTGELFF. For the CDR3, the DNA is TGCGCCAGCAGCCAAGTTGGCAGCACCGGGGAGCTGTTTTTT. The V gene is TRBV4-1, the J gene TRBJ2-2, with D uncertain. CDR3 length equals 14 residues. V lost 1 base and J lost 4, with 7 bases in between. CDR1 and CDR2 from the germline V gene are MGHRA and YSYEKL.

By share, this clone ranks as hyperexpanded (1% or more). CDR3: CASSGTGVEQYF. The CDR3 coding sequence is TGTGCCAGCAGTGGGACAGGGGTCGAGCAGTACTTC. The chain couples TRBV2 to TRBJ2-7, with 9 bases lining up with TRBD1. Germline loops: CDR1 SNHLY, CDR2 FYNNEI. The V and J ends lost 4 bases and 6 bases, in that order; junction bases with no gene match: 1. The CDR3 is made up of 12 amino acids.

This chain uses TRBV29-1 with TRBJ2-1; the match to TRBD2 covers 12 bases. J was trimmed by 10 bases and V by 1 base; bases with no gene match: 14. CDR1 and CDR2 from the germline V gene are SQVTM and ANQGSEA. The CDR3 runs 17 residues. CDR3: CSVEADYASGRAWEQFF. The CDR3 coding sequence is TGCAGCGTTGAAGCCGACTACGCTAGCGGGAGGGCCTGGGAGCAGTTCTTC.

The chain links TRBV10-3 to TRBJ1-1; D is undetermined. The CDR3 length is 13 residues. Looked up from germline, CDR1 is ENHRY and CDR2 is SYGVKD. V lost 0 bases to trimming and J lost 10 bases, with 12 bases between them. CDR3 sequence: CAISESRAEGAFF. The CDR3 DNA is TGTGCCATCAGTGAGTCTCGGGCAGAAGGAGCTTTCTTT.

This chain uses TRBV14 with TRBJ2-3; TRBD1 is a possible D gene (6 bases). CDR3 length equals 15 residues. V dropped 3 bases and J dropped 5 bases, with 15 bases sitting between them. CDR1 SGHDN and CDR2 FVKESK come from the germline V gene. Here the CDR3 reads CASSQGAGAGDTQYF. In DNA form, the CDR3 reads TGTGCCAGCAGCCAGGGGGCAGGGGCTGGAGATACGCAGTATTTT.

The V gene is TRBV18, the J gene TRBJ1-2; no clear D. The CDR3 length is 14 residues. In germline, CDR1 is KGHSH, CDR2 LQKENI. V lost 3 bases and J 4 bases, leaving 12 bases between the germline ends. The CDR3 loop is CASSPNSLSYGYTF. The CDR3, as DNA: TGTGCCAGCTCACCTAACAGCCTTTCCTATGGCTACACCTTC.

This clone was seen a handful of times. This chain uses TRBV6-2 or TRBV6-3 with TRBJ1-3, with D perhaps TRBD1 (6 bases). CDR1 and CDR2 from the germline V gene are MNHEY and SVGEGT. V was pared by 1 base and J by 0 bases, with 13 bases between. The CDR3 runs 17 residues. The CDR3 sequence is CASSYFGGAFSGNTIYF. CDR3 DNA: TGTGCCAGCAGTTACTTCGGGGGGGCCTTCTCTGGAAACACCATATATTTT.

The chain couples TRBV2 to TRBJ1-2; a weak D match, TRBD1 (6 bases). Trimming left V 7 bases short and J 3 bases short, with 15 bases between. The CDR3 loop spans 14 amino acids. The germline gives CDR1 SNHLY, CDR2 FYNNEI. The chain's CDR3 is CASIRQEMYYGYTF. The CDR3 bases are TGTGCCAGCATAAGACAGGAGATGTACTATGGCTACACCTTC.

CDR3 loop: CASSFGGGGSPLHF. CDR3 DNA: TGTGCCAGCAGCTTTGGAGGGGGTGGTTCACCCCTCCACTTT. V usage is TRBV7-9 and J usage is TRBJ1-6; D perhaps matches TRBD1 (6 bases). The germline V gene has CDR1 SEHNR and CDR2 FQNEAQ (reference sequence). V was shortened by 3 bases and J by 9 bases, with 12 bases between the two germline ends. The CDR3 loop spans 14 amino acids.

The chain joins TRBV7-9 to TRBJ1-1; weak D call: TRBD1 (6 bases). The CDR3 runs 13 residues. V dropped 5 bases and J dropped 7 bases, with 14 bases sitting between them. The germline V gene encodes CDR1 SEHNR and CDR2 FQNEAQ (reference sequence). DNA for the CDR3: TGTGCCAGCAGCACACAGGGTAAGGATGAAGCTTTCTTT. Amino acid sequence: CASSTQGKDEAFF.

The chain carries TRBV24-1 and TRBJ2-7; possibly TRBD1 for D (5 bases). CDR1 KGHDR and CDR2 SFDVKD come from the germline V gene. V lost 4 bases to trimming and J lost 0 bases, with 15 bases between them. The CDR3 length is 16 residues. CDR3 nucleotides: TGTGCCACCAGTGACTCGGCCAGGGTAGGCTCCTACGAGCAGTACTTC. It yields the protein CATSDSARVGSYEQYF.

This clone was found a few times. The V call is TRBV7-2, the J call TRBJ2-1; D gene ambiguous. The V end was cut by 3 bases, the J end by 2 bases, with 11 bases between. The germline V gene has CDR1 SGHTA and CDR2 FQGNSA. The CDR3 covers 15 residues. The DNA of the CDR3 is TGTGCCAGCAGCTTTCAACGCTCCCCCTACAATGAGCAGTTCTTC. It encodes CASSFQRSPYNEQFF.

This clone was detected only a few times. The V and J genes are TRBV5-1 and TRBJ1-4; 9 nucleotides line up with TRBD1. CDR1 is SGHRS and CDR2 is YFSETQ in the germline V gene. The CDR3 sequence is 13 residues long. The V segment lost 4 bases and the J segment 7 bases; nucleotides outside the gene matches: 2. DNA of the CDR3: TGCGCCAGCAGCAAGGGACAGGGTGAAAAACTGTTTTTT. Amino acid sequence: CASSKGQGEKLFF.

The CDR3 region has the DNA TGTGCCAGCTCACCCAGTACAGGGGTATACTATGGCTACACCTTC. Protein product: CASSPSTGVYYGYTF. This chain joins TRBV18 and TRBJ1-2; 7 positions agree with TRBD1. The CDR3 totals 15 residues. The germline V gene has CDR1 KGHSH and CDR2 LQKENI. Unmatched junction bases numbered 7, after V lost 3 bases and J lost 3 bases. The variable domain in full, with the rest retrieved from reference TRBV18 and TRBJ1-2, is NAGVMQNPRHLVRRRGQEARLRCSPMKGHSHVYWYRQLPEEGLKFMVYLQKENIIDESGMPKERFSAEFPKEGPSILRIQQVVRGDSAAYFCASSPSTGVYYGYTFGSGTRLTVV.

This clone was counted a few times. The V and J genes are TRBV10-3 and TRBJ1-2, with 11 bases that match TRBD1. The J segment lost 2 bases and the V segment lost 4 bases, leaving 6 bases of the junction unmatched. In germline, CDR1 is ENHRY, CDR2 SYGVKD. This CDR3 has 16 residues. CDR3 in amino acids: CAISALRDRGNYGYTF. In nucleotides, the CDR3 is TGTGCCATCAGTGCGCTTAGGGACAGGGGGAACTATGGCTACACCTTC.

This rearrangement joins TRBV12-3 or TRBV12-4 to TRBJ1-4; no reliable D call. The CDR3 covers 12 residues. V lost 5 bases to trimming and J lost 8 bases, with 9 bases between them. Here the CDR3 reads CASSETGEKLFF. The CDR3, as DNA: TGTGCCAGCAGTGAGACGGGAGAAAAACTGTTTTTT.

In its sample, this clone is hyperexpanded. The chain has TRBV5-5 and TRBJ1-4, with 11 positions matching TRBD1. CDR3 length: 18 residues. V shed 2 bases, J shed 5 bases, and the junction held 11 bases outside the gene matches. The germline CDR1 and CDR2 sequences are SGHKS and YYEKEE (reference sequence). The CDR3 is CASSLTGTGGIANEKLFF. The DNA for the CDR3 is TGTGCCAGCAGCTTAACCGGGACAGGGGGAATTGCAAATGAAAAACTGTTTTTT.